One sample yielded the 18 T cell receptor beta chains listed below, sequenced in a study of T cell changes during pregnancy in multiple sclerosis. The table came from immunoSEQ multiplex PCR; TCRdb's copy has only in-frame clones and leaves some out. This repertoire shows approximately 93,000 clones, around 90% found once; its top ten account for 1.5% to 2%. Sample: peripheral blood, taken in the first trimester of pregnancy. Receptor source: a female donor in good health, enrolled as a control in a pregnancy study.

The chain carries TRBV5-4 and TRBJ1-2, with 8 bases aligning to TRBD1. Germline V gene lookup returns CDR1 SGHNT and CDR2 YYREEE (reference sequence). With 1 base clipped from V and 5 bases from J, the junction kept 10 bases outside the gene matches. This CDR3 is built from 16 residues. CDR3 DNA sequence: TGTGCCAGCAGCTTGAGGACAGGGACCGGGGGGTATGGCTACACCTTC. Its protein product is CASSLRTGTGGYGYTF. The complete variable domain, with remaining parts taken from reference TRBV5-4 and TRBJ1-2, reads ETGVTQSPTHLIKTRGQQVTLRCSSQSGHNTVSWYQQALGQGPQFIFQYYREEENGRGNFPPRFSGLQFPNYSSELNVNALELDDSALYLCASSLRTGTGGYGYTFGSGTRLTVV.

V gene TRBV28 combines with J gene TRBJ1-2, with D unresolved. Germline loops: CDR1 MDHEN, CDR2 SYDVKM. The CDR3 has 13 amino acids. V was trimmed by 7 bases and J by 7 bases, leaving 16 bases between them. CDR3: CASIGLISGGYTF. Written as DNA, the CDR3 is TGTGCCAGCATCGGGTTGATAAGTGGTGGCTACACCTTC.

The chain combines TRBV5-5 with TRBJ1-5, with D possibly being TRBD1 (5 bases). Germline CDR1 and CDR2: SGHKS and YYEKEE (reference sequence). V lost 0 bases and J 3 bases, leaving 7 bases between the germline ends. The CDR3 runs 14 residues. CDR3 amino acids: CASSLGGDNQPQHF. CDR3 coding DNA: TGTGCCAGCAGCTTGGGGGGGGACAATCAGCCCCAGCATTTT.

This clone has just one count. CDR3 sequence (DNA): TGTGCCAGCAGCGTTGGACAGGGAGGGAATTCACCCCTCCACTTT. This translates into CASSVGQGGNSPLHF. The rearrangement uses TRBV9 and TRBJ1-6, with 8 bases identical to TRBD1. J gave up 7 bases and V 2 bases, and 5 bases lay outside the gene matches. The CDR3 has 15 amino acids. The germline CDR1 and CDR2 sequences are SGDLS and YYNGEE. Full variable domain (rest looked up from reference TRBV9 and TRBJ1-6): DSGVTQTPKHLITATGQRVTLRCSPRSGDLSVYWYQQSLDQGLQFLIQYYNGEERAKGNILERFSAQQFPDLHSELNLSSLELGDSALYFCASSVGQGGNSPLHFGNGTRLTVT.

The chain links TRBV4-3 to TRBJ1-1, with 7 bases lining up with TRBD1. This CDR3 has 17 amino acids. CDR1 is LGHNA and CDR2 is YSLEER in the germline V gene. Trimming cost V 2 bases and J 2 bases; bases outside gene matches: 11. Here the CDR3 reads CASSQLLPGQPNTEAFF. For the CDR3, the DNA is TGCGCCAGCAGCCAACTCCTACCGGGACAGCCTAACACTGAAGCTTTCTTT.

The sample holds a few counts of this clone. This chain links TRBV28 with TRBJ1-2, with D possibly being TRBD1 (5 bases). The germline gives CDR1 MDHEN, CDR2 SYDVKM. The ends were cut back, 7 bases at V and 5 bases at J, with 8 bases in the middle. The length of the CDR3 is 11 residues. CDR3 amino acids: CASTRGYGYTF. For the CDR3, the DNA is TGTGCCAGCACGCGGGGGTATGGCTACACCTTC.

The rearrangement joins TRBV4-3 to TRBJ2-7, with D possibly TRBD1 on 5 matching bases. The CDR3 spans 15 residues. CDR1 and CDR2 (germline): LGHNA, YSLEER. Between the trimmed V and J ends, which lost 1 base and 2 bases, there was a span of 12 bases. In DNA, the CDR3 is TGCGCCAGCAGCCAAGGACCAGGGCCGGCCTACGAGCAGTACTTC. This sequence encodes CASSQGPGPAYEQYF.

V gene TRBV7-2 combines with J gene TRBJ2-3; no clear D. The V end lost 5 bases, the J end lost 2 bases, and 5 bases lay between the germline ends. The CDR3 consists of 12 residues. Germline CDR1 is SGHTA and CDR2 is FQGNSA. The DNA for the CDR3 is TGTGCCAGCAGCCCCATCACAGATACGCAGTATTTT. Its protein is CASSPITDTQYF.

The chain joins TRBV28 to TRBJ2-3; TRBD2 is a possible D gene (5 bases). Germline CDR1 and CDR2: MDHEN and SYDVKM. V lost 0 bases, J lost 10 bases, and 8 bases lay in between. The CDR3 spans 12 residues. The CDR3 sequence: CASSLWRVSQYF. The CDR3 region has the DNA TGTGCCAGCAGTTTATGGCGGGTTTCGCAGTATTTT.

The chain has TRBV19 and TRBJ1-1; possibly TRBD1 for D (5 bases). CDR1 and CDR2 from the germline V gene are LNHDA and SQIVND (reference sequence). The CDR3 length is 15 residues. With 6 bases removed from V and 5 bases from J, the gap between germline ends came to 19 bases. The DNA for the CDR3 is TGTGCCAGTAGCGATAGGAGGGGACCGAGGACTGAAGCTTTCTTT. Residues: CASSDRRGPRTEAFF.

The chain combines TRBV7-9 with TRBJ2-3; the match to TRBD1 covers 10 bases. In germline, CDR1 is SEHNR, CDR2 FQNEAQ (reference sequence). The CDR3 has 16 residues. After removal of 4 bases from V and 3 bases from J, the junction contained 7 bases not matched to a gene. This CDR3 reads CASSSPDRGQTDTQYF. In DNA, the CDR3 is TGTGCCAGCAGCTCCCCCGACAGGGGGCAAACAGATACGCAGTATTTT.

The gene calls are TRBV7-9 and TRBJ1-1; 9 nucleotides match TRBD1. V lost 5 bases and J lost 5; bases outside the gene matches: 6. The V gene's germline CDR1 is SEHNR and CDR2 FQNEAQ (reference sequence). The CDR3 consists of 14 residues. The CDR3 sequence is CASSPPTGGTEAFF. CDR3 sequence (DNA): TGTGCCAGCAGCCCCCCGACAGGGGGGACTGAAGCTTTCTTT.

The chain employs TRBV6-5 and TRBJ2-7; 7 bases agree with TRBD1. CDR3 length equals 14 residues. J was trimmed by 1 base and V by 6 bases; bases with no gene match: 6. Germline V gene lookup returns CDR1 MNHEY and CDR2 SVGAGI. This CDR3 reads CASSRTGDSYEQYF. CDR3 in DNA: TGTGCCAGCAGCCGAACAGGGGATTCCTACGAGCAGTACTTC.

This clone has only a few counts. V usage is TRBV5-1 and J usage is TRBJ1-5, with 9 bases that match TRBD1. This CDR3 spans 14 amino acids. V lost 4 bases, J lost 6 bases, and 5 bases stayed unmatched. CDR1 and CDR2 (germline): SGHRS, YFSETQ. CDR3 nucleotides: TGCGCCAGCAGCCCACAGGGGGCTGGTCAGCCCCAGCATTTT. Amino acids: CASSPQGAGQPQHF.

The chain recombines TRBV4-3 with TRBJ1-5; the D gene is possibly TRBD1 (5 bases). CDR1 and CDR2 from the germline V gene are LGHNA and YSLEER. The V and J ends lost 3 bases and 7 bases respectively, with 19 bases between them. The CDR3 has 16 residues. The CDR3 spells CASSQGTGTGGQPQHF. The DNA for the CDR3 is TGCGCCAGCAGCCAGGGAACCGGGACCGGGGGGCAGCCCCAGCATTTT.

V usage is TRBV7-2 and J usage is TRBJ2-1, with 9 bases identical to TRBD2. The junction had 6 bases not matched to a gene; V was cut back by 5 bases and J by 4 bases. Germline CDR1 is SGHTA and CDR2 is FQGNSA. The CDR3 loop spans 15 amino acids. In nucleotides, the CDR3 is TGTGCCAGCAGCCTGCAGCGGGGGGCATACAATGAGCAGTTCTTC. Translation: CASSLQRGAYNEQFF.

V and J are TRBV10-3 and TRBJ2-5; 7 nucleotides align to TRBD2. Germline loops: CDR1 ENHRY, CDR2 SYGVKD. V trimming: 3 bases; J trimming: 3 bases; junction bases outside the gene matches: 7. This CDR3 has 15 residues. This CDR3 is CAISEIRRGKETQYF. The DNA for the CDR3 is TGTGCCATCAGTGAAATCCGGCGGGGGAAAGAGACCCAGTACTTC.

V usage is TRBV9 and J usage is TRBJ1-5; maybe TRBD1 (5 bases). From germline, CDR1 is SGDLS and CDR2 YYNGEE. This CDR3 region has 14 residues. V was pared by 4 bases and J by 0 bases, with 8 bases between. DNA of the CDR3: TGTGCCAGCAGCCGGGACTATAGCAATCAGCCCCAGCATTTT. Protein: CASSRDYSNQPQHF. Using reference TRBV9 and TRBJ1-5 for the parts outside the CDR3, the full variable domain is DSGVTQTPKHLITATGQRVTLRCSPRSGDLSVYWYQQSLDQGLQFLIQYYNGEERAKGNILERFSAQQFPDLHSELNLSSLELGDSALYFCASSRDYSNQPQHFGDGTRLSIL.